This passage covers 14 T cell receptor beta chains from one sample sequenced in a study of memory B cells and T cells in multiple sclerosis. Stimulus-free culture yielded autoproliferating CFSE-dim and non-proliferating CFSE-high T cells, each sequenced separately. Pooled replicate wells came from around 5x10^7 CFSE-labeled PBMCs cultured around seven days without stimulus. Sequenced by immunoSEQ multiplex PCR; TCRdb stores in-frame clones only, minus some. Seen here are approximately 47,000 clones, approximately 80% observed once, and the top ten hold about 1.1%. What these receptors recognize is not known. The source material was PBMCs from blood kept in culture. The receptors here all came from a human donor with multiple sclerosis.

The rearrangement joins TRBV5-1 to TRBJ2-5; no firm D call. Germline V gene lookup returns CDR1 SGHRS and CDR2 YFSETQ. Trimming removed 6 bases at V and 2 bases at J, with 11 bases between. The CDR3 has 13 amino acids. CDR3 DNA sequence: TGCGCCAGCAACCCGGGCCCACAAGAGACCCAGTACTTC. Translating gives CASNPGPQETQYF.

This clone was detected once. The gene calls are TRBV2 and TRBJ2-5; the D gene is possibly TRBD2 (5 bases). The V end lost 1 base, the J end lost 1 base, and 7 bases lay between the germline ends. The CDR3 runs to 14 residues. Germline-derived CDR1 and CDR2 are SNHLY and FYNNEI. CDR3 in DNA: TGTGCCAGCAGTGAAGGACTACTCCAAGAGACCCAGTACTTC. The encoded protein is CASSEGLLQETQYF.

The V gene is TRBV5-6, the J gene TRBJ2-4; 8 nucleotides agree with TRBD1. V gave up 1 base and J gave up 9 bases; unmatched junction bases: 6. CDR3 length: 14 amino acids. Per germline, CDR1 SGHDT and CDR2 YYEEEE. The DNA of the CDR3 is TGTGCCAGCAGCTTGTATCAGGGGGCGAGCATTCAGTACTTC. Translation: CASSLYQGASIQYF.

The V gene is TRBV28, the J gene TRBJ2-1; D is ambiguous. The CDR3 is 15 amino acids. The germline V and J ends were trimmed by 5 bases and 8 bases, with 19 bases remaining between them. The V gene's germline CDR1 is MDHEN and CDR2 SYDVKM. CDR3 residues: CASSPPQHQGDEQFF. As DNA, the CDR3 is TGTGCCAGCAGTCCCCCACAGCATCAAGGCGATGAGCAGTTCTTC.

This clone was counted between two and nine times. The chain carries TRBV27 and TRBJ2-1, with 7 bases matching TRBD2. CDR1 and CDR2 (germline): MNHEY, SMNVEV (reference sequence). This CDR3 spans 16 amino acids. Germline trimming cut 2 bases from V and 4 bases from J; bases unmatched to any gene: 8. CDR3 protein: CASSLDGRGVYNEQFF. The CDR3 DNA reads TGTGCCAGCAGTTTAGACGGTCGGGGGGTTTACAATGAGCAGTTCTTC.

The V and J genes are TRBV4-2 and TRBJ2-3; no reliable D call. The CDR3 has 18 residues. Germline V CDR1 and CDR2: LGHNA, YNFKEQ. Trimming took 3 bases from V and 5 from J, leaving 24 bases between them. Written as DNA, the CDR3 is TGTGCCAGCAGCCACCTACCAGGTCGGACCCGTTGGCAAGATACGCAGTATTTT. Protein sequence: CASSHLPGRTRWQDTQYF.

The chain is built from TRBV6-5 and TRBJ1-2; D gene uncertain. CDR3 length equals 13 residues. The germline V gene encodes CDR1 MNHEY and CDR2 SVGAGI. V lost 8 bases and J lost 7, with 17 bases in between. The CDR3 coding sequence is TGTGCCAGCTCCGATTGGGGAGGGTCTGGCTACACCTTC. It encodes CASSDWGGSGYTF.

The chain is built from TRBV28 and TRBJ2-1; D not certain. The V end was cut by 6 bases, the J end by 0 bases, with 15 bases between. Germline CDR1 is MDHEN and CDR2 is SYDVKM. CDR3 length: 16 residues. The CDR3 protein is CASRISGFSSYNEQFF. CDR3 DNA: TGTGCCAGCAGGATTTCCGGGTTTTCCTCCTACAATGAGCAGTTCTTC.

This clone was seen a single time. This chain joins TRBV29-1 and TRBJ1-2; no clear D. V was shortened by 4 bases and J by 2 bases, with 11 bases between the two germline ends. From germline, CDR1 is SQVTM and CDR2 ANQGSEA. The CDR3 sequence is 13 residues long. In DNA, the CDR3 is TGCAGCGTTGTGAGGTCCCAGAACTATGGCTACACCTTC. Translation gives CSVVRSQNYGYTF.

The chain carries TRBV5-1 and TRBJ2-5; D is unresolved. The V gene's germline CDR1 is SGHRS and CDR2 YFSETQ. This CDR3 region has 13 residues. Trimming removed 0 bases from V and 2 bases from J, with 5 bases in between. This CDR3 reads CASSLVGQETQYF. In DNA, the CDR3 is TGCGCCAGCAGCTTGGTTGGACAAGAGACCCAGTACTTC. Full variable domain (outside the CDR3, taken from reference TRBV5-1 and TRBJ2-5): KAGVTQTPRYLIKTRGQQVTLSCSPISGHRSVSWYQQTPGQGLQFLFEYFSETQRNKGNFPGRFSGRQFSNSRSEMNVSTLELGDSALYLCASSLVGQETQYFGPGTRLLVL.

This clone has just a few counts. The J gene is TRBJ2-7, the V gene TRBV7-9; 7 nucleotides match TRBD1. V dropped 5 bases and J dropped 2; count of bases not matched to a gene: 0. Germline CDR1 reads SEHNR; CDR2 reads FQNEAQ (reference sequence). This CDR3 spans 12 amino acids. CDR3 in DNA: TGTGCCAGCAGCACAGGGGCCTACGAGCAGTACTTC. Translated: CASSTGAYEQYF.

The V and J genes are TRBV11-2 and TRBJ1-3, with D unclear. This CDR3 is built from 12 residues. Between the trimmed V and J ends, which lost 2 bases and 6 bases, there was a span of 5 bases. The germline V gene has CDR1 SGHAT and CDR2 FQNNGV. This CDR3 reads CASSLLENTIYF. The CDR3 coding sequence is TGTGCCAGCAGCTTATTGGAAAACACCATATATTTT.

The rearrangement joins TRBV4-2 to TRBJ1-2, with a possible D match to TRBD1 (6 bases). CDR1 and CDR2 (germline): LGHNA, YNFKEQ. The V and J ends lost 0 bases and 4 bases respectively, with 15 bases between them. The CDR3 has 16 amino acids. The CDR3 DNA sequence: TGTGCCAGCAGCCAAGAGTGGCAGGGGCTCATCTATGGCTACACCTTC. It yields the protein CASSQEWQGLIYGYTF.

V is TRBV5-5 and J is TRBJ1-1, with 8 bases aligning to TRBD1. The germline V gene encodes CDR1 SGHKS and CDR2 YYEKEE (reference sequence). This CDR3 comprises 15 residues. The junction had 1 base not matched to a gene; V was cut back by 0 bases and J by 0 bases. As DNA, the CDR3 is TGTGCCAGCAGCTTGGGACAGGGGATGAACACTGAAGCTTTCTTT. This translates into CASSLGQGMNTEAFF.